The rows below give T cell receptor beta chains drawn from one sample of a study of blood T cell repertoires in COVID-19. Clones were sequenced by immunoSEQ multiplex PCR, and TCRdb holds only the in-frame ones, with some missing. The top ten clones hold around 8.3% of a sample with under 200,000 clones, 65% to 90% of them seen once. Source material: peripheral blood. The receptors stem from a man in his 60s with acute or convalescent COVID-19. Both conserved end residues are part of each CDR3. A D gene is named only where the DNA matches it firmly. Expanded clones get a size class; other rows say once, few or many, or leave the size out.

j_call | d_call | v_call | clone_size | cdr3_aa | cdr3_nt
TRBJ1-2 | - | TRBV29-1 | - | CSVVRGYGDGYTF | TGCAGCGTTGTCAGGGGATACGGGGATGGCTACACCTTC
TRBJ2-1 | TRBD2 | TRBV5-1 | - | CASSSLAGNEQFF | TGCGCCAGCAGCTCTCTAGCGGGCAATGAGCAGTTCTTC
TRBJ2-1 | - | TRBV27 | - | CASGLSGLLHEQFF | TGTGCCAGCGGTCTCAGCGGACTACTGCATGAGCAGTTCTTC
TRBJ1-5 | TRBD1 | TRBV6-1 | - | CASSEHWAGGFQPQHF | TGTGCCAGCAGTGAACATTGGGCAGGGGGGTTCCAGCCCCAGCATTTT
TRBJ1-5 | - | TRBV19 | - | CARTVSGQPQHF | TGTGCCAGGACGGTGTCGGGGCAGCCCCAGCATTTT
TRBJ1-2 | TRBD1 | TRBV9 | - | CASRSDRGPRGYTF | TGTGCCAGCAGGAGTGACAGGGGGCCCCGAGGCTACACCTTC
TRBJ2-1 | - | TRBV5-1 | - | CASSLGQSYNEQFF | TGCGCCAGCAGCTTGGGGCAGTCCTACAATGAGCAGTTCTTC
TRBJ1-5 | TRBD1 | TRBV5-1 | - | CASSLGDRGVAQPQHF | TGCGCCAGCAGCTTGGGGGACAGGGGGGTTGCTCAGCCCCAGCATTTT
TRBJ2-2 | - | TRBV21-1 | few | CASSPRTENTGELFF | TGTGCCAGCAGCCCCCGGACTGAGAACACCGGGGAGCTGTTTTTT
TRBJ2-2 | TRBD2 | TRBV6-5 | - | CASSYSGRATGELFF | TGTGCCAGCAGTTATAGCGGGAGGGCCACCGGGGAGCTGTTTTTT
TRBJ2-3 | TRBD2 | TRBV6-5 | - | CASSPLAASTDTQYF | TGTGCCAGCAGTCCACTAGCGGCTAGCACAGATACGCAGTATTTT
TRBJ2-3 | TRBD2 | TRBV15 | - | CATSRGIAGEHTQYF | TGTGCCACCAGCAGAGGCATAGCGGGGGAACATACGCAGTATTTT
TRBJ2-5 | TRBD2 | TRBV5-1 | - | CASSLGALAGGETQYF | TGCGCCAGCAGCTTGGGCGCCCTAGCGGGAGGTGAGACCCAGTACTTC
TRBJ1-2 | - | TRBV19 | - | CASSSLTVNYGYTF | TGTGCCAGTAGCTCCTTGACAGTTAACTATGGCTACACCTTC
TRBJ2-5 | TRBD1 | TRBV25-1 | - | CASSEYQTGTQETQYF | TGTGCCAGCAGTGAATACCAGACAGGGACCCAAGAGACCCAGTACTTC
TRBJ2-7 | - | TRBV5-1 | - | CASSFTSRAAYEQYF | TGCGCCAGCAGCTTCACTAGCAGGGCAGCCTACGAGCAGTACTTC
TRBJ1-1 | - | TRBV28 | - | CASRPGGGTEAFF | TGTGCCAGCAGACCCGGGGGTGGAACTGAAGCTTTCTTT
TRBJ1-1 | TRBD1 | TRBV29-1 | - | CSFSPGTGDFKAFF | TGCAGCTTCAGCCCCGGGACAGGGGATTTCAAAGCTTTCTTT
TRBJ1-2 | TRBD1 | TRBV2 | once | CASSVLGQGDGYTF | TGTGCCAGCAGTGTCCTTGGACAGGGGGATGGCTACACCTTC
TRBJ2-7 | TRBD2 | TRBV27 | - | CASSKRDRSYEQYF | TGTGCCAGCAGTAAGCGGGATCGGTCCTACGAGCAGTACTTC
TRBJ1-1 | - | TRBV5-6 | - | CASSTDSYTEAFF | TGTGCCAGCAGCACGGACAGTTACACTGAAGCTTTCTTT
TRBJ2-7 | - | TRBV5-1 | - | CASSLGGVSEQYF | TGCGCCAGCAGCTTGGGCGGGGTGAGCGAGCAGTACTTC
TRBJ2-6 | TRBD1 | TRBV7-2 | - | CASPPGQGLSGANVLTF | TGTGCCAGTCCTCCGGGACAGGGATTATCTGGGGCCAACGTCCTGACTTTC
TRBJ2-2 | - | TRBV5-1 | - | CASSLGPIMNTGELFF | TGCGCCAGCAGCTTGGGGCCAATAATGAACACCGGGGAGCTGTTTTTT
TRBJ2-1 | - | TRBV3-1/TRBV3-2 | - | CASSQAGRYNEQFF | TGTGCCAGCAGCCAAGCGGGGAGATACAATGAGCAGTTCTTC
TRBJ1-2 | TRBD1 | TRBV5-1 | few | CASSSDRGRGSGYTF | TGCGCCAGCAGCTCTGACAGGGGGCGGGGATCTGGCTACACCTTC
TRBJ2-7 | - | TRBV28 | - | CASSLGDEQYF | TGTGCCAGCAGTTTGGGCGACGAGCAGTACTTC
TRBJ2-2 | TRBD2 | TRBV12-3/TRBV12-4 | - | CADGTSSTGELFF | TGTGCCGACGGGACTAGCAGCACCGGGGAGCTGTTTTTT
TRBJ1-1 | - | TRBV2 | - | CASSGGEQTEAFF | TGTGCCAGCAGTGGGGGGGAACAGACTGAAGCTTTCTTT
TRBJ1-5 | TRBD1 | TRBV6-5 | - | CASTDQGGGQPQHF | TGTGCCAGCACCGACCAGGGGGGAGGTCAGCCCCAGCATTTT
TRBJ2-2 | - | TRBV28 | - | CASSNRDSGLIGELFF | TGTGCCAGCAGTAACCGGGACTCGGGGCTTATCGGGGAGCTGTTTTTT
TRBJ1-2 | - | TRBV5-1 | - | CASSPGMGDGYTF | TGCGCCAGCAGCCCAGGGATGGGCGATGGCTACACCTTC
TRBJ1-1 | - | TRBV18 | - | CASSPVGQITEAFF | TGTGCCAGCTCACCAGTGGGACAAATCACTGAAGCTTTCTTT
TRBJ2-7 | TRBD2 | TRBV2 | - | CASTKNGLAGVFEQYF | TGTGCCAGCACCAAAAACGGACTAGCGGGAGTTTTCGAGCAGTACTTC
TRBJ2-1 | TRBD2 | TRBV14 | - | CASSQLAGAAHEQFF | TGTGCCAGCAGCCAGCTAGCGGGAGCAGCGCATGAGCAGTTCTTC
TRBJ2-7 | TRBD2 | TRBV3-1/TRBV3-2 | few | CASSQGGLAGGQHF | TGTGCCAGCAGCCAAGGAGGACTAGCGGGGGGTCAGCACTTC
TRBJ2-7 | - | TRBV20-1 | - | CSAKRGEQYF | TGCAGTGCTAAGAGGGGGGAGCAGTACTTC
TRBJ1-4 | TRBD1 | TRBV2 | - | CASRDRGPTGWEKLFF | TGTGCCAGCAGGGACAGGGGCCCAACAGGGTGGGAAAAACTGTTTTTT
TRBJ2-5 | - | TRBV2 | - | CASSEAGGGTQYF | TGTGCCAGCAGTGAAGCCGGGGGTGGGACCCAGTACTTC
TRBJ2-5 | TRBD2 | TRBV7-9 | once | CASSPQVAGLETQYF | TGTGCCAGCAGCCCCCAGGTAGCGGGACTGGAAACCCAGTACTTC
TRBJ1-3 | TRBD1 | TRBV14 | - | CASSHITGVGGNTIYF | TGTGCCAGCAGCCACATCACAGGGGTCGGAGGAAACACCATATATTTT
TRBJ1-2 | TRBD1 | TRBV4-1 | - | CASSQKGTGTGDYGYTF | TGCGCCAGCAGCCAAAAGGGGACCGGGACAGGGGACTATGGCTACACCTTC
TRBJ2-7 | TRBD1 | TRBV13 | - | CASSLTGQGYYEQYF | TGTGCCAGCAGCTTAACGGGACAGGGCTACTACGAGCAGTACTTC
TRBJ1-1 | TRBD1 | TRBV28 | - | CASSHQTNRGRDTEAFF | TGTGCCAGCAGTCACCAAACAAACAGGGGTAGGGACACTGAAGCTTTCTTT
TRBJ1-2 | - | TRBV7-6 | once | CASSPQPPGARGYTF | TGTGCCAGCAGCCCCCAACCCCCAGGGGCCAGGGGCTACACCTTC
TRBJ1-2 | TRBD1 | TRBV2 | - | CASRWTGRDGYTF | TGTGCCAGCAGGTGGACAGGGAGGGATGGCTACACCTTC
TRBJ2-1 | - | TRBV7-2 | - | CASSLVGRGEQFF | TGTGCCAGCAGCTTAGTTGGGCGGGGTGAGCAGTTCTTC
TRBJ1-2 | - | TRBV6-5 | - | CASSYGRGYGYTF | TGTGCCAGCAGTTACGGCAGGGGCTATGGCTACACCTTC
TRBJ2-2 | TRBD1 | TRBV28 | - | CASSSGTGNGELFF | TGTGCCAGCAGTAGTGGGACAGGGAACGGGGAGCTGTTTTTT
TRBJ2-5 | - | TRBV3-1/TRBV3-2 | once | CASSRLGEVIQETQYF | TGTGCCAGCAGCCGTCTGGGAGAAGTTATCCAAGAGACCCAGTACTTC
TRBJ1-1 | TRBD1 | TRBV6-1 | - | CASREGTANTEAFF | TGTGCCAGCAGGGAAGGGACAGCGAACACTGAAGCTTTCTTT
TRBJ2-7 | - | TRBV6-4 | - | CASTAPSRKTYEQYF | TGTGCCAGCACTGCACCTAGCAGGAAGACCTACGAGCAGTACTTC
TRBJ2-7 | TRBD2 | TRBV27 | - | CASRRSGGGNEQYF | TGTGCCAGCAGGAGGTCGGGGGGAGGAAACGAGCAGTACTTC
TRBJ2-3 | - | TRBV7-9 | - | CASSPPLRSQYF | TGTGCCAGCAGCCCACCCCTGAGGTCGCAGTATTTT
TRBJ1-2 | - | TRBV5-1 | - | CASSFLAQGGYTF | -
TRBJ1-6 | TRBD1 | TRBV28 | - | CASSLPDRGYSPLHF | TGTGCCAGCAGTTTGCCTGACAGGGGGTATTCACCCCTCCACTTT
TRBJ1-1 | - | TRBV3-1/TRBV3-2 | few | CASSQVSGLAEAFF | TGTGCCAGCAGCCAAGTCTCGGGTTTGGCTGAAGCTTTCTTT
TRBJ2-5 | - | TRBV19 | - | CASSISARGETQYF | TGTGCCAGTAGTATATCCGCCAGGGGTGAGACCCAGTACTTC
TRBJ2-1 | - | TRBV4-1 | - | CASSRSPPSSSYNEQFF | TGCGCCAGCAGCCGCTCCCCCCCCTCGAGCTCCTACAATGAGCAGTTCTTC